This T cell receptor beta chain was sequenced for a study of early T cells in non-severe SARS-CoV-2 infection. The study's findings and limits: VDJdb matching skewed toward anti-spike CD8 responses, missing private and CD4 specificities.

CDR3 size: 14 residues. Germline values: CDR1 SGHRS, CDR2 YFSETQ. TCRdb reprocessed the 5' RACE reads with MiXCR, giving one entry per CDR3 protein. The table has under 35,000 distinct CDR3 sequences, about 3% seen once; the top ten hold 0.7% to 0.9%. This clonotype was recorded many times. What it binds is not known. Compared with germline, one end of the junction differs, possibly owing to a read error. The sequence came from an adult who was a healthcare worker with PCR-confirmed SARS-CoV-2 infection or an uninfected control (not recorded which). The genes are TRBV5-1 and TRBJ1-5; TRBD1 agrees at 8 bases. Sequencing was performed on whole blood. The CDR3, as DNA: TGCGCCAGCAGCCAAGGGACAGGCAAGCAGCCCCAGCATTTT. Its translation: CASSQGTGKQPQHF. The full variable domain, its missing parts supplied by reference TRBV5-1 and TRBJ1-5, is KAGVTQTPRYLIKTRGQQVTLSCSPISGHRSVSWYQQTPGQGLQFLFEYFSETQRNKGNFPGRFSGRQFSNSRSEMNVSTLELGDSALYLCASSQGTGKQPQHFGDGTRLSIL.